These T cell receptor beta chains were read from a single sample in a study of T cell responses to AZD1222 COVID-19 vaccine. Repertoires were generated with immunoSEQ multiplex PCR, while TCRdb's copy carries only in-frame clones and drops some. The table includes 140,000 to 150,000 clones, 80% to 85% detected once. The sequenced sample was peripheral blood, obtained on day 0 of MenACWY control vaccination. The receptor set was obtained from an adult in good health. Both conserved end residues are part of each CDR3. The D gene is left open where the match is weak. Only part of the rows carry a size: once, few, many, or a class if the clone is expanded.

TRBV12-5	.	.	TRBJ1-2	TGTGCTAGTGGTTTGGTACAAGTTACCCTCCATGGCTACACCTTC	CASGLVQVTLHGYTF
TRBV6-6	.	TRBD1	TRBJ1-5	TGTGCCAGCGGTGGGACAGGGGATCAGCCCCAGCATTTT	CASGGTGDQPQHF
TRBV6-5	.	.	TRBJ1-1	TGTGCCAGCAATACTCTACAGGGAATGAACACTGAAGCTTTCTTT	CASNTLQGMNTEAFF
TRBV6-6	.	.	TRBJ1-1	TGTGCCAGCAGTTACGTCCGCGACACTGAAGCTTTCTTT	CASSYVRDTEAFF
TRBV19	.	.	TRBJ1-5	TGTGCCAGTAGTGACAGGTGGGATCAGCCCCAGCATTTT	CASSDRWDQPQHF
TRBV27	few	.	TRBJ1-4	TGTGCCAGCAGTTTCTCCGGGACTACGAGAGAAAAACTGTTTTTT	CASSFSGTTREKLFF
TRBV2	.	.	TRBJ1-6	TGTGCCAGCAGGGGGACAACTAAATCACCCCTCCACTTT	CASRGTTKSPLHF
TRBV3-1/TRBV3-2	.	.	TRBJ1-4	TGTGCCAGCAGCCCACCTGCAATTGAAAAACTGTTTTTT	CASSPPAIEKLFF
TRBV2	once	.	TRBJ1-1	TGTGCCAGCAGTGGGGAGGGTGTGAGAACTGAAGCTTTCTTT	CASSGEGVRTEAFF
TRBV28	.	.	TRBJ1-1	TGTGCCAGCCGCGAACCCAACAAAGCTTTCTTT	CASREPNKAFF
TRBV5-1	.	.	TRBJ2-2	TGCGCCAGCAGACCCCTAGCCGCCGGGGAGCTGTTTTTT	CASRPLAAGELFF
TRBV2	.	TRBD2	TRBJ2-1	TGTGCCAGCACGCGACTAGCGGGGGGGCACAATGAGCAGTTCTTC	CASTRLAGGHNEQFF
TRBV27	.	TRBD1	TRBJ1-5	TGTGCCAGCAGTCCTTACAGGGGTGGACAGCCCCAGCATTTT	CASSPYRGGQPQHF
TRBV19	.	.	TRBJ1-2	TGTGCCAGTAGTACGACCCTGGGGAGCGCACGCTATGGCTACACCTTC	CASSTTLGSARYGYTF
TRBV5-4	.	.	TRBJ2-5	TGTGCCAGCACCATGAGAGGAGAGACCCAGTACTTC	CASTMRGETQYF
TRBV6-2/TRBV6-3	.	.	TRBJ2-1	TGTGCCAGCAGCTTAGGGGGGGCGTCCAATGAGCAGTTCTTC	CASSLGGASNEQFF
TRBV3-1/TRBV3-2	.	.	TRBJ1-1	TGTGCCAGCAGTAGGGGACACGCCACTGAAGCTTTCTTT	CASSRGHATEAFF
TRBV6-6	.	.	TRBJ1-1	TGTGCCAGCAGTTACTCAAAGGGACGGAACACTGAAGCTTTCTTT	CASSYSKGRNTEAFF
TRBV7-8	.	TRBD1	TRBJ2-7	TGTGCCAGCAGCAGGTCCACAACAGGGGGCGCCGAGCAGTACTTC	CASSRSTTGGAEQYF
TRBV4-1	.	.	TRBJ2-1	TGCGCCAGCAGCCTCCAAGGGTGGCTAGCCGATGAGCAGTTCTTC	CASSLQGWLADEQFF
TRBV10-3	.	.	TRBJ1-4	TGTGCCATCAGTGACTCCAATAATGAAAAACTGTTTTTT	CAISDSNNEKLFF
TRBV5-8	.	.	TRBJ1-4	TGTGCCAGCAAGCGTCGGATTAATGAAAAACTGTTTTTT	CASKRRINEKLFF